Listed below are T cell receptor beta chains from one sample, sequenced in a study of blood T cell repertoires in COVID-19. TCRdb's table, derived via immunoSEQ multiplex PCR, lists solely in-frame clones and lacks some. The data show 70,000 to 80,000 clones, with approximately 80% seen just once and 9.5% to 15% held by the top ten. The sample consisted of peripheral blood. The receptors derive from a human donor in a cohort sampled during active COVID-19. Both conserved end residues are part of each CDR3. D genes are given only for firm matches. Size is omitted from some rows. Given values are once, few, many or a class for expanded clones.

j_call clone_size v_call d_call cdr3_aa cdr3_nt
TRBJ2-1 NA TRBV3-1/TRBV3-2 TRBD2 CASSQGNAGGSYDEQFF TGTGCCAGCAGCCAAGGAAACGCGGGAGGTTCCTATGATGAGCAGTTCTTC
TRBJ2-3 NA TRBV19 TRBD1 CATLDRGYTDTQYF TGTGCCACTCTTGACAGGGGGTACACAGATACGCAGTATTTT
TRBJ1-2 once TRBV2 TRBD1 CASSERDRVYGYTF TGTGCCAGCAGTGAGAGGGACAGGGTCTATGGCTACACCTTC
TRBJ1-6 NA TRBV18 TRBD1 CASSPQGQGNSPLHF TGTGCCAGCTCACCTCAGGGACAGGGTAATTCACCCCTCCACTTT
TRBJ2-3 NA TRBV28 TRBD2 CASSQQRSVAGGGTDTQYF TGTGCCAGCAGTCAACAACGGTCCGTAGCGGGAGGGGGCACAGATACGCAGTATTTT
TRBJ1-2 NA TRBV19 TRBD1 CASSMGQNYGYTF TGTGCCAGTAGCATGGGACAGAACTATGGCTACACCTTC
TRBJ2-5 NA TRBV3-1/TRBV3-2 TRBD2 CASSQDVLAGVETQYF TGTGCCAGCAGCCAAGATGTACTAGCGGGGGTGGAGACCCAGTACTTC
TRBJ1-5 NA TRBV19 TRBD1 CASSTSRHGQGAQHF TGTGCCAGTAGTACCTCTCGACACGGCCAGGGGGCCCAGCATTTT
TRBJ2-5 NA TRBV24-1 NA CATSAYMDYKETQYF TGTGCCACCAGCGCCTACATGGACTACAAAGAGACCCAGTACTTC
TRBJ2-3 NA TRBV3-1/TRBV3-2 TRBD2 CASSHLRTRYSDTQYF TGTGCCAGCAGCCATTTGAGGACTAGGTATTCAGATACGCAGTATTTT